These 3 T cell receptor beta chains came from one sample sequenced in a study of blood T cell repertoires in COVID-19. The method was immunoSEQ multiplex PCR; TCRdb's version includes in-frame clones alone and lacks a portion of them. The sample yields tens of thousands of clones, about 75% seen once. The sample was peripheral blood. These receptor sequences come from a human donor in a cohort sampled during active COVID-19.

The chain uses TRBV6-6 and TRBJ1-1, with TRBD1 identical over 7 bases. Germline assignment: CDR1 MNHNY and CDR2 SVGAGI (reference sequence). The V segment lost 4 bases and the J segment 7 bases; nucleotides outside the gene matches: 12. CDR3 length: 15 residues. CDR3 sequence reads: CASSFKSTGASEAFF. The CDR3 DNA reads TGTGCCAGCAGTTTCAAGAGTACAGGGGCAAGTGAAGCTTTCTTT.

This clone was found a few times. In DNA, the CDR3 is TGTGCCTGGAGTGTACGAGATAATGAAAAACTGTTTTTT. Amino acids: CAWSVRDNEKLFF. The chain combines TRBV30 with TRBJ1-4; no firm D call. V was shortened by 0 bases and J by 4 bases, with 6 bases between the two germline ends. CDR3 length: 13 amino acids. The germline V gene has CDR1 GTSNPN and CDR2 SVGIG (reference sequence).

This clone was seen only a few times. CDR3 sequence: CASSLASQGYYGYTF. DNA of the CDR3: TGCGCCAGCAGCTTGGCCAGTCAGGGATATTATGGCTACACCTTC. The chain employs TRBV5-1 and TRBJ1-2; perhaps TRBD1 as D (5 bases). Germline lookup yields CDR1 SGHRS and CDR2 YFSETQ. This CDR3 region has 15 residues. Trimming removed 0 bases from V and 5 bases from J, with 14 bases in between.